This T cell receptor (beta chain) was sequenced in a study of shared clonotypes between healthy human individuals. Each subset's genomic DNA was split evenly across several immunoSEQ plates. Only in-frame clones appear in the TCRdb table, and some are missing; sequencing was by immunoSEQ multiplex PCR. The sample shows about 470,000 clones, about four fifths of them seen only once. The germline gives CDR1 MGHRA, CDR2 YSYEKL. V shed 1 base and J shed 3 bases, with 4 bases lying between them. The CDR3 covers 12 residues. Sequencing input: PBMCs. V usage is TRBV4-1 and J usage is TRBJ2-7; no reliable D call. The sequence derives from a woman between 40 and 55 years old in good health. Some clones in this sample may be carry-over from other donors' samples. CDR3 coding DNA: TGCGCCAGCAGCCAAGCAGGCTACGAGCAGTACTTC. Translating it yields CASSQAGYEQYF.